Listed below are T cell receptor beta chains from one sample, sequenced in a study of cytomegalovirus exposure and HLA in healthy donors. Sequenced by immunoSEQ multiplex PCR; TCRdb stores in-frame clones only, minus some. The sample contains roughly 150,000 clones, roughly four fifths of which appear only once. What was sequenced was PBMCs. Source of these receptors: a man aged 50 or older in good health and CMV-seropositive. CDR3s include the opening cysteine and the closing phenylalanine or tryptophan.

j_call,v_call,cdr3_aa
TRBJ2-1,TRBV27,CASSRTPYNEQFF
TRBJ2-7,TRBV4-1,CASSQVMADYEQYF
TRBJ2-7,TRBV21-1,CASSKSGWEGAPGYEQYF
TRBJ1-4,TRBV5-1,CASSLFEGAQSFF
TRBJ1-1,TRBV5-1,CASSYSANTEAFF
TRBJ2-7,TRBV11-2,CASSLTSGGGSYEQYF
TRBJ1-4,TRBV7-2,CASSPLGGGGGELFF
TRBJ2-5,TRBV29-1,CSVTGSGETQYF
TRBJ1-5,TRBV4-1,CASSQVGGGRNQPQHF
TRBJ2-5,TRBV21-1,CASSLQTQYF
TRBJ2-3,TRBV11-2,CASSLFIGGYTQYF
TRBJ2-5,TRBV7-8,CASSLIFGTGQETQYF
TRBJ1-2,TRBV5-1,CASSSDSYYGYTF